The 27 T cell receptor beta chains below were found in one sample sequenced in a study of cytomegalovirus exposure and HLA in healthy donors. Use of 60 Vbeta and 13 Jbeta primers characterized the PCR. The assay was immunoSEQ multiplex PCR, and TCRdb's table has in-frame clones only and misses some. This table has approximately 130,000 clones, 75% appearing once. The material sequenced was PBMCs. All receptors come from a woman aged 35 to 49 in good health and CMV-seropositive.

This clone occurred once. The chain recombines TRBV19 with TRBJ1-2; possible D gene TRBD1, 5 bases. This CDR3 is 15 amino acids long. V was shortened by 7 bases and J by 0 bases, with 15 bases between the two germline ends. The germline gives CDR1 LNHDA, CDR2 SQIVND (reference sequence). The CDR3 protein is CASTTLTASNYGYTF. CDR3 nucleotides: TGTGCCAGTACAACTTTGACAGCGTCTAACTATGGCTACACCTTC.

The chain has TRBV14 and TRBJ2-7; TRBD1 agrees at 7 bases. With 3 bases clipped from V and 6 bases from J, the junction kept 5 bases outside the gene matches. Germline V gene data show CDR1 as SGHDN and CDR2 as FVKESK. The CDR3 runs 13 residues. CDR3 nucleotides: TGTGCCAGCAGCCATGACAGGGTCGGCGAGCAGTACTTC. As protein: CASSHDRVGEQYF.

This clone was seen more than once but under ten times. The CDR3 loop reads CASSLSGMTAFF. In DNA, the CDR3 is TGTGCCAGCAGCTTGTCGGGAATGACGGCTTTCTTT. The genes are TRBV7-9 and TRBJ1-1; no definite D call. V lost 3 bases and J lost 11, with 13 bases in between. This CDR3 region has 12 residues. The V gene's germline CDR1 is SEHNR and CDR2 FQNEAQ (reference sequence).

The CDR3 region is CASSPREGNQPQHF. In nucleotides, the CDR3 is TGTGCCAGCTCCCCCAGGGAAGGCAATCAGCCCCAGCATTTT. V usage is TRBV18 and J usage is TRBJ1-5, with D perhaps matching TRBD1 (5 bases). Germline V lookup: CDR1 KGHSH, CDR2 LQKENI. Trimming removed 6 bases from V and 2 bases from J, with 11 bases in between. CDR3 length equals 14 residues. The full variable domain, rest sourced from reference TRBV18 and TRBJ1-5, is NAGVMQNPRHLVRRRGQEARLRCSPMKGHSHVYWYRQLPEEGLKFMVYLQKENIIDESGMPKERFSAEFPKEGPSILRIQQVVRGDSAAYFCASSPREGNQPQHFGDGTRLSIL.

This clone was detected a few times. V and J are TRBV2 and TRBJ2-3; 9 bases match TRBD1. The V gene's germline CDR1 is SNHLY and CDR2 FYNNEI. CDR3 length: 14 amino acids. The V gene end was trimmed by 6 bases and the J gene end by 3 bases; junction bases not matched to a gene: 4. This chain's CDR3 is CASSGGQGTDTQYF. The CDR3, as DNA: TGTGCCAGCAGCGGGGGACAGGGAACAGATACGCAGTATTTT. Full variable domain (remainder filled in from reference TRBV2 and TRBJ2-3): EPEVTQTPSHQVTQMGQEVILRCVPISNHLYFYWYRQILGQKVEFLVSFYNNEISEKSEIFDDQFSVERPDGSNFTLKIRSTKLEDSAMYFCASSGGQGTDTQYFGPGTRLTVL.

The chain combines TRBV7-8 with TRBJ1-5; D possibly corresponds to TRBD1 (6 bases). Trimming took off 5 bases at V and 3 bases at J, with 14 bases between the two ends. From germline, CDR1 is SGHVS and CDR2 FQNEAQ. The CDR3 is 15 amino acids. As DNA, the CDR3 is TGTGCCAGCAGCCGTAAACAGGGACACAATCAGCCCCAGCATTTT. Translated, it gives CASSRKQGHNQPQHF. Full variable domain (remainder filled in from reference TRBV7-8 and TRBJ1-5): GAGVSQSPRYKVAKRGQDVALRCDPISGHVSLFWYQQALGQGPEFLTYFQNEAQLDKSGLPSDRFFAERPEGSVSTLKIQRTQQEDSAVYLCASSRKQGHNQPQHFGDGTRLSIL.

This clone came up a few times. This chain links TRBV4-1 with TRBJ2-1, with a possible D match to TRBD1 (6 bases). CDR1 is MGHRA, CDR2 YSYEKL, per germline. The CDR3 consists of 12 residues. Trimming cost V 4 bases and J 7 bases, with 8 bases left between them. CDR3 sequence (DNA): TGCGCCAGCAGCCTCGACAGGAATGAGCAGTTCTTC. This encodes CASSLDRNEQFF.

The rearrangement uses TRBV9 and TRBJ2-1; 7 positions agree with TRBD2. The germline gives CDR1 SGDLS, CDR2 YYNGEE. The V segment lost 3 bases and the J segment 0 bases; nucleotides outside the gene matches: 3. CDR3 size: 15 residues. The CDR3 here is CASSGSGNSYNEQFF. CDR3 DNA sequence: TGTGCCAGCAGCGGAAGCGGGAACTCCTACAATGAGCAGTTCTTC.

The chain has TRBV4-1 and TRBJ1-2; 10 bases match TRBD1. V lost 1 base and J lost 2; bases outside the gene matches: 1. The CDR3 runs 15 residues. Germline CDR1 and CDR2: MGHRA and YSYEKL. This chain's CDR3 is CASSQVGQGNYGYTF. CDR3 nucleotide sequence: TGCGCCAGCAGCCAAGTGGGACAGGGGAACTATGGCTACACCTTC.

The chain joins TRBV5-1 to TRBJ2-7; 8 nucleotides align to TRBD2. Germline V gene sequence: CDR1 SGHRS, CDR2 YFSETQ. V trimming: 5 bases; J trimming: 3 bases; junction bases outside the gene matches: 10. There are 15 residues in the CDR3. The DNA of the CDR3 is TGCGCCAGCAGTCGGGGGGCGGGAGGACTCTACGAGCAGTACTTC. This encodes CASSRGAGGLYEQYF.

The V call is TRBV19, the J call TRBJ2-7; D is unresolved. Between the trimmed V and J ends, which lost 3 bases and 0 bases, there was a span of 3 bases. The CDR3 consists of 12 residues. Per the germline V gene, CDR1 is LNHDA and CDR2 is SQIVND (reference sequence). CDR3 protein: CASSINSYEQYF. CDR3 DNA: TGTGCCAGTAGTATTAACTCCTACGAGCAGTACTTC.

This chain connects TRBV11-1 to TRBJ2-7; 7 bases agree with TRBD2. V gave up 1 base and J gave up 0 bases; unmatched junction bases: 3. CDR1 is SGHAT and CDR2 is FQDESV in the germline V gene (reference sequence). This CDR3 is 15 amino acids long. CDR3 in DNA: TGTGCCAGCAGCTTAGAGGGACTAAGCTCCTACGAGCAGTACTTC. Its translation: CASSLEGLSSYEQYF.

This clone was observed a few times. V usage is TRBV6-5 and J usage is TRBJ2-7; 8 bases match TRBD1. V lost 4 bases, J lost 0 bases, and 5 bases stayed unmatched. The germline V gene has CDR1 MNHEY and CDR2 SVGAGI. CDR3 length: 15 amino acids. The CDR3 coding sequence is TGTGCCAGCAGTTGGGGGGACAGGAGCTCCTACGAGCAGTACTTC. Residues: CASSWGDRSSYEQYF.

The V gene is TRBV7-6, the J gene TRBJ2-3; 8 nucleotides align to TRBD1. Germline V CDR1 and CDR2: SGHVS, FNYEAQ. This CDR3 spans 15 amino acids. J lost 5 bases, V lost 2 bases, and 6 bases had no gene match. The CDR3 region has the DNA TGTGCCAGCAGCTTATGGCAGGGGGCCATAGATACGCAGTATTTT. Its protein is CASSLWQGAIDTQYF.

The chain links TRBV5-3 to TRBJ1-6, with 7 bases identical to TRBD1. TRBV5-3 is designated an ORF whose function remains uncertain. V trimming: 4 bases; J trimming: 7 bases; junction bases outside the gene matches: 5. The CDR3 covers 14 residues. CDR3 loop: CARSPRDSNSPLHF. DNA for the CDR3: TGTGCCAGAAGCCCACGGGACAGCAATTCACCCCTCCACTTT.

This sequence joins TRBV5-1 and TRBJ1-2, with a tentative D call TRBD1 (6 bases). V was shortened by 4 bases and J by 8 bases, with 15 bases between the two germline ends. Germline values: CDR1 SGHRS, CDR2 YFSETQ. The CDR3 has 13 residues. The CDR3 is CASSAGQTWGYTF. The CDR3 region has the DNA TGCGCCAGCAGCGCCGGACAGACTTGGGGCTACACCTTC.

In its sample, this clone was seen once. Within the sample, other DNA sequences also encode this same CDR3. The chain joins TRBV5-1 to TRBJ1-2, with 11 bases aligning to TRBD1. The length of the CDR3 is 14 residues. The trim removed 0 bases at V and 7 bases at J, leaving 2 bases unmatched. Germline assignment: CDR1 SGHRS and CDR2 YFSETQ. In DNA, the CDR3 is TGCGCCAGCAGCTTGGCCGGGACAGGGGGTGGCTACACCTTC. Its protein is CASSLAGTGGGYTF.

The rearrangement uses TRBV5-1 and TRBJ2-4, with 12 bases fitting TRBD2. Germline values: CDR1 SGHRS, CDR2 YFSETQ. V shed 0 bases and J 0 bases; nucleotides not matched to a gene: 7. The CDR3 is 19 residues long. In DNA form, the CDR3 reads TGCGCCAGCAGCTTGGAAGGACTAGCGGGGACACTAGCCAAAAACATTCAGTACTTC. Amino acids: CASSLEGLAGTLAKNIQYF.

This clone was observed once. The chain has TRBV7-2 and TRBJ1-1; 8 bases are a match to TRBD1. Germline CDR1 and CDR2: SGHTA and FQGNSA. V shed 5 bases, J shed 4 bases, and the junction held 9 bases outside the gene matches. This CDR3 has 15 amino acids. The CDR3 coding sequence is TGTGCCAGCAGCCCCCGACAGGGGCAGGGCACTGAAGCTTTCTTT. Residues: CASSPRQGQGTEAFF.

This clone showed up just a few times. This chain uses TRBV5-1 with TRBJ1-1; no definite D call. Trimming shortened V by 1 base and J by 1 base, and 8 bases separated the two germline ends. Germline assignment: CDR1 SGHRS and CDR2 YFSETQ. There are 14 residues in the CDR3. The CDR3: CASSLRTANTEAFF. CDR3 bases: TGCGCCAGCAGCTTGAGAACTGCGAACACTGAAGCTTTCTTT.

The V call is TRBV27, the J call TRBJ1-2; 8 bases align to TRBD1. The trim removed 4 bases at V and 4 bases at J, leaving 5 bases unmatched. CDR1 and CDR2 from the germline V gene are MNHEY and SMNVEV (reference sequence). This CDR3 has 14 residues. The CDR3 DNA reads TGTGCCAGCAGTTCAACCGGGACAGGCTATGGCTACACCTTC. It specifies CASSSTGTGYGYTF.

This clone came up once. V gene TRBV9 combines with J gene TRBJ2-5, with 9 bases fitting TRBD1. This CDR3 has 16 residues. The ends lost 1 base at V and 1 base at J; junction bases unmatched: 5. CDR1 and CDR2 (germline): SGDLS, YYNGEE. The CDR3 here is CASSVTPTGGQETQYF. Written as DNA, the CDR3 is TGTGCCAGCAGCGTAACCCCGACAGGGGGCCAAGAGACCCAGTACTTC.

As DNA, the CDR3 is TGTGCCAGCAGCCTAAGGGACAGCGAAATTTATGGCTACACCTTC. Its translation is CASSLRDSEIYGYTF. The rearrangement joins TRBV11-1 to TRBJ1-2; TRBD1 matches at 7 bases. V was pared by 5 bases and J by 5 bases, with 11 bases of the junction left unmatched. The CDR3 contains 15 residues. Germline V gives CDR1 SGHAT, CDR2 FQDESV (reference sequence).

Written as DNA, the CDR3 is TGTGCCAGCTCCCCGCGAGGGATAGACGAGCAGTACTTC. Protein sequence: CASSPRGIDEQYF. The chain joins TRBV18 to TRBJ2-7, with D perhaps TRBD2 (5 bases). The CDR3 covers 13 residues. Germline V gives CDR1 KGHSH, CDR2 LQKENI. V was trimmed by 6 bases and J by 5 bases, leaving 14 bases between them.

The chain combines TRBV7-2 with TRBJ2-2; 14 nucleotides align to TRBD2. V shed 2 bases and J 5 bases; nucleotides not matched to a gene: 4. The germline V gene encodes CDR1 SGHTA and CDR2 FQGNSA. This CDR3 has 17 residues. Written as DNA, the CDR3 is TGTGCCAGCAGCTTACTGGGGACTAGCGGGGGTACCGGGGAGCTGTTTTTT. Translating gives CASSLLGTSGGTGELFF.

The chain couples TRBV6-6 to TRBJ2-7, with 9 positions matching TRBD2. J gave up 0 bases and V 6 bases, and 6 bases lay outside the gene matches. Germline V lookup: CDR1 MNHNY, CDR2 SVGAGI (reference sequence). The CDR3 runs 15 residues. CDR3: CASSPSTSGSYEQYF. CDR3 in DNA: TGTGCCAGCAGCCCGTCGACTAGCGGCTCCTACGAGCAGTACTTC.

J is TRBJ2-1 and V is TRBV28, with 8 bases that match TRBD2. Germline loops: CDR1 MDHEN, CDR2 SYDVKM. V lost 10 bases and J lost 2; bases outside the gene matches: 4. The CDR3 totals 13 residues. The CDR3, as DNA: TGTGCCATCGGGACTAGTCCCTACAATGAGCAGTTCTTC. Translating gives CAIGTSPYNEQFF.